The clone carrying this T cell receptor (beta chain) turned up a few times. Antigen: not known. These data come from a study of beta chain features in type 1 diabetes. General study results and limits: In all four CD4+ subsets, TCRB CDR3 length was significantly, moderately reduced in type 1 diabetes.

Trimming pared 5 bases from V and 0 bases from J, leaving 10 bases between. The CDR3 is 15 residues long. CDR1 SGHAT and CDR2 FQNNGV come from the germline V gene. Expressed TCRB transcripts got sequenced, as all isolated RNA was reverse transcribed. The data were produced by immunoSEQ multiplex PCR, yet TCRdb's version contains in-frame clones alone and is incomplete. The repertoire includes around 250,000 clones, 14% of them detected once, and 0.015% to 0.02% sits in the top ten. The chain employs TRBV11-2 and TRBJ1-4; D is unresolved. The sample consisted of naive CD4+ T cells from blood. The TCR originated in a man aged 25 to 40 with type 1 diabetes. CDR3 protein: CASSLQAATNEKLFF. DNA of the CDR3: TGTGCCAGCAGCCTGCAAGCTGCAACTAATGAAAAACTGTTTTTT.